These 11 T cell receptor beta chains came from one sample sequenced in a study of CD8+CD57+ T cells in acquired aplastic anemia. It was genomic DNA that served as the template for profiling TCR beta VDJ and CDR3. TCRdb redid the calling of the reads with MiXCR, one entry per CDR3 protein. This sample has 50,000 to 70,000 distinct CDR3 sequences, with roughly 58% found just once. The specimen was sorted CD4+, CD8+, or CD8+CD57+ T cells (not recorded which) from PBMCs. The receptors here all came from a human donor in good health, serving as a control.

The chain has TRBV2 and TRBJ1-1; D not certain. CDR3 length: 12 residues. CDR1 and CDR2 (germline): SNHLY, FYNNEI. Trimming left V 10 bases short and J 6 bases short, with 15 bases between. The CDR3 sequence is CAKSREKAEAFF. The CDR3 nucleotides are TGTGCCAAGTCCCGTGAGAAGGCTGAAGCTTTCTTT.

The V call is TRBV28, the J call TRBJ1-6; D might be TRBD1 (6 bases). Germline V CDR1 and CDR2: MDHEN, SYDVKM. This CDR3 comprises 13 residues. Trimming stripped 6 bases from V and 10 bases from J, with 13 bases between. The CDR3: CASSNRVYSPLHF. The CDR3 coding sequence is TGTGCCAGCAGCAACAGGGTTTACTCACCCCTCCACTTT.

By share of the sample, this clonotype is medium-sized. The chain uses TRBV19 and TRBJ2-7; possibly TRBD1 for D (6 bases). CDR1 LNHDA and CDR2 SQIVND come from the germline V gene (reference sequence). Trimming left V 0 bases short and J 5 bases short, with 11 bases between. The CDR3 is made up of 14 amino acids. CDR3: CASSIEYRVHEQYF. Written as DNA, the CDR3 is TGTGCCAGTAGTATAGAATACAGGGTCCACGAGCAGTACTTC.

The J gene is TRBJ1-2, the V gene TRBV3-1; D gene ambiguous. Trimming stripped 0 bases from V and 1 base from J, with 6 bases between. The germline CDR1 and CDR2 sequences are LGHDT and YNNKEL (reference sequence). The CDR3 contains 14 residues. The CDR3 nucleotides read TGTGCCAGCAGCCAAGATACAGATAACTATGGCTACACCTTC. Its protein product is CASSQDTDNYGYTF.

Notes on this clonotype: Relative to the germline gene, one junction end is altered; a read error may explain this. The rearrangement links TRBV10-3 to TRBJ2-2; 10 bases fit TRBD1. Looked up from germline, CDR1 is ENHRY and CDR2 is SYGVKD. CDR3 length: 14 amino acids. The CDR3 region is CAVRDRGNTGELFF. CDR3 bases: TGTGCCGTCAGGGACAGGGGGAACACCGGGGAGCTGTTTTTT.

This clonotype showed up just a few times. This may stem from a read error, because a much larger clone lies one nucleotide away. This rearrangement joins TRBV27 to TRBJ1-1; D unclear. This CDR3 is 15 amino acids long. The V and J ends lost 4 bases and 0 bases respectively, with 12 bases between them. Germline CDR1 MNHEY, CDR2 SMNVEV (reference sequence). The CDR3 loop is CASSSGWLMNTEAFF. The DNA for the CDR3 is TGTGCCAGCAGTTCCGGCTGGCTTATGAACACTGAAGCTTTCTTT.

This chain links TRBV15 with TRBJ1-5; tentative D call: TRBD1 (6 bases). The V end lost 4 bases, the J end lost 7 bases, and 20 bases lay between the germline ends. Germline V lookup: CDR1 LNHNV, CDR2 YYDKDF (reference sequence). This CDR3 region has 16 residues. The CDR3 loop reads CATSTPSTGSRQPQHF. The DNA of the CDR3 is TGTGCCACCAGCACCCCGTCGACAGGTTCAAGGCAGCCCCAGCATTTT.

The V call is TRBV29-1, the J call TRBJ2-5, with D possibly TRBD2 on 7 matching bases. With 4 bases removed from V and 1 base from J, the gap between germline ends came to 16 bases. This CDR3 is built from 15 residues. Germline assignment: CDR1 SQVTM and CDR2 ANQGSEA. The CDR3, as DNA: TGCAGCGTTGTCGGACTAGGGGGAATCCAAGAGACCCAGTACTTC. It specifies CSVVGLGGIQETQYF.

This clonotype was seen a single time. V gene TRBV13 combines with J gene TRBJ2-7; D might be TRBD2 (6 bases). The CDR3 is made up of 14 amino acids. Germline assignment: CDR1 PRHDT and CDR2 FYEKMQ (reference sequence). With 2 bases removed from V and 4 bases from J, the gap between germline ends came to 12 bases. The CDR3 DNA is TGTGCCAGCAGCTTAACACTAGCACGGTACGAGCAGTACTTC. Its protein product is CASSLTLARYEQYF.

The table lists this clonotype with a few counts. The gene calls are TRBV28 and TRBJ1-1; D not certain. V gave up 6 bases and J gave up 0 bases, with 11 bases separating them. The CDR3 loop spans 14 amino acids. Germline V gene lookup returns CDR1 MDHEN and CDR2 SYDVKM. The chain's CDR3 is CASRNLGLNTEAFF. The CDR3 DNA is TGTGCCAGCAGGAACCTCGGACTGAACACTGAAGCTTTCTTT.

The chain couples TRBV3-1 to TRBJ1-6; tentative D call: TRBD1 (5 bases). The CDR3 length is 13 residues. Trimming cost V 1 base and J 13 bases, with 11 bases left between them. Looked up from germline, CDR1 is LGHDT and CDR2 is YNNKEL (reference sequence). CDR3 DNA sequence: TGTGCCAGCAGCCAAGGACAGTCAAGGCCCCTCCACTTT. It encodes CASSQGQSRPLHF.